The rows below give T cell receptor beta chains drawn from one sample of a study of radiation and T cells in renal cell carcinoma. Here immunoSEQ multiplex PCR was the method, and the copy in TCRdb shows in-frame clones only, minus some. Here the sample spans roughly 80,000 clones, 80% to 90% being singletons. Source: blood, taken from a patient whose treatment included radiotherapy and nephrectomy. The receptor source for this set is a woman aged 50 to 60 with renal cell carcinoma. Each CDR3 is given with its conserved first and last residue. Each record gives: clone size, V gene, D gene, J gene, CDR3 DNA, CDR3 protein. D genes are given only for firm matches. Not every row has a clone size; where given, it reads once, few, many or a size class.

abundance: .; v_gene: TRBV18; d_gene: .; j_gene: TRBJ2-6; CDR3nt: TGTGCCAGCTCTCAGCAACCGACCTCTGGGGCCAACGTCCTGACTTTC; CDR3aa: CASSQQPTSGANVLTF
abundance: .; v_gene: TRBV5-8; d_gene: .; j_gene: TRBJ2-7; CDR3nt: TGTGCCAGCAGCTTGGTGGTATCCTACGAGCAGTACTTC; CDR3aa: CASSLVVSYEQYF
abundance: .; v_gene: TRBV19; d_gene: TRBD1; j_gene: TRBJ1-2; CDR3nt: TGTGCCAGTAGTCCAGGACAGGTGGGCTATGGCTACACCTTC; CDR3aa: CASSPGQVGYGYTF
abundance: .; v_gene: TRBV6-6; d_gene: TRBD2; j_gene: TRBJ2-2; CDR3nt: TGTGCCAGCCTCGGGGGGGTTGGCGGGGAGCTGTTTTTT; CDR3aa: CASLGGVGGELFF
abundance: .; v_gene: TRBV28; d_gene: .; j_gene: TRBJ1-5; CDR3nt: TGTGCCAGCAGCACACAGGGTGTGAAGCCCCAGCATTTT; CDR3aa: CASSTQGVKPQHF
abundance: .; v_gene: TRBV7-8; d_gene: TRBD1; j_gene: TRBJ2-7; CDR3nt: TGTGCCAGCAAGAGGACAGGGCCCGAGCAGTACTTC; CDR3aa: CASKRTGPEQYF
abundance: .; v_gene: TRBV19; d_gene: .; j_gene: TRBJ1-6; CDR3nt: TGTGCCAGTAGTCGGGGACGGCCCTATAATTCACCCCTCCACTTT; CDR3aa: CASSRGRPYNSPLHF
abundance: .; v_gene: TRBV30; d_gene: .; j_gene: TRBJ1-5; CDR3nt: TGTGCCTGGAGTGTAAGGGGGTATCAGCCCCAGCATTTT; CDR3aa: CAWSVRGYQPQHF
abundance: .; v_gene: TRBV5-1; d_gene: TRBD2; j_gene: TRBJ2-3; CDR3nt: TGCGCCAGCAGCCCTTCTAGCGGGAGTCTCGCAGATACGCAGTATTTT; CDR3aa: CASSPSSGSLADTQYF
abundance: .; v_gene: TRBV5-1; d_gene: .; j_gene: TRBJ1-1; CDR3nt: TGCGCCAGCAGCTTGGTGTCTCAAAACACTGAAGCTTTCTTT; CDR3aa: CASSLVSQNTEAFF
abundance: .; v_gene: TRBV5-4; d_gene: TRBD2; j_gene: TRBJ2-1; CDR3nt: TGTGCCAGCAGCTTGGGACTAGCGGGAGGGTACAATGAGCAGTTCTTC; CDR3aa: CASSLGLAGGYNEQFF
abundance: .; v_gene: TRBV15; d_gene: TRBD1; j_gene: TRBJ2-7; CDR3nt: TGTGCCACCAGCAGACTGGACAGGGGGCTTGGTTACGAGCAGTACTTC; CDR3aa: CATSRLDRGLGYEQYF
abundance: .; v_gene: TRBV4-1; d_gene: .; j_gene: TRBJ1-4; CDR3nt: TGCGCCAGCAGCCAAGATGCCAGGACAGTCAATGAAAAACTGTTTTTT; CDR3aa: CASSQDARTVNEKLFF
abundance: .; v_gene: TRBV5-1; d_gene: TRBD2; j_gene: TRBJ2-7; CDR3nt: TGCGCCAGCAGCTTAATCCTAGCGGGACCTTACGAGCAGTACTTC; CDR3aa: CASSLILAGPYEQYF
abundance: .; v_gene: TRBV7-3; d_gene: .; j_gene: TRBJ2-3; CDR3nt: TGTGCCAGCATGGAGGGCCCTAGCACAGATACGCAGTATTTT; CDR3aa: CASMEGPSTDTQYF
abundance: .; v_gene: TRBV5-4; d_gene: TRBD2; j_gene: TRBJ2-4; CDR3nt: TGTGCCAGCAGCGAGGGACTAGCGGCTTATATTCAGTACTTC; CDR3aa: CASSEGLAAYIQYF
abundance: .; v_gene: TRBV7-3; d_gene: .; j_gene: TRBJ1-2; CDR3nt: TGTGCCAGCAGCTTAGGGGCCGGGGGCTATGGCTACACCTTC; CDR3aa: CASSLGAGGYGYTF
abundance: .; v_gene: TRBV7-9; d_gene: TRBD2; j_gene: TRBJ2-3; CDR3nt: TGTGCCAGCAGCTTGGGTTCTAGCGGGAGGGATACGCAGTATTTT; CDR3aa: CASSLGSSGRDTQYF
abundance: .; v_gene: TRBV6-5; d_gene: TRBD2; j_gene: TRBJ2-2; CDR3nt: TGTGCCAGCAGTTCTGAGCGGGGCACCGGGGAGCTGTTTTTT; CDR3aa: CASSSERGTGELFF
abundance: once; v_gene: TRBV27; d_gene: TRBD1; j_gene: TRBJ1-5; CDR3nt: TGTGCCAGCAGCCGCTCGTACAGGGGAGGCAATCAGCCCCAGCATTTT; CDR3aa: CASSRSYRGGNQPQHF
abundance: .; v_gene: TRBV5-1; d_gene: TRBD2; j_gene: TRBJ2-3; CDR3nt: TGCGCCAGCAGCCAGGTAGCGGGGGGCACAGATACGCAGTATTTT; CDR3aa: CASSQVAGGTDTQYF
abundance: .; v_gene: TRBV7-2; d_gene: .; j_gene: TRBJ2-3; CDR3nt: TGTGCCAGCAGCGCCAAGAGGAGGCCTAGCGACCGGAGCACAGATACGCAGTATTTT; CDR3aa: CASSAKRRPSDRSTDTQYF
abundance: .; v_gene: TRBV5-5; d_gene: .; j_gene: TRBJ2-7; CDR3nt: TGTGCCAGCAGCTTGGACGCCAGGACCTACGAGCAGTACTTC; CDR3aa: CASSLDARTYEQYF
abundance: few; v_gene: TRBV6-5; d_gene: .; j_gene: TRBJ1-4; CDR3nt: TGTGCCAGCAGTTACTCGAGCGACGAAAAACTGTTTTTT; CDR3aa: CASSYSSDEKLFF
abundance: .; v_gene: TRBV6-1; d_gene: .; j_gene: TRBJ1-1; CDR3nt: TGTGCCAGCAGTGAATCGGATCAGATGAACACTGAAGCTTTCTTT; CDR3aa: CASSESDQMNTEAFF
abundance: .; v_gene: TRBV19; d_gene: TRBD1; j_gene: TRBJ2-2; CDR3nt: TGTGCCAGTATCGCCGGGACAGGGGGCACCGGGGAGCTGTTTTTT; CDR3aa: CASIAGTGGTGELFF
abundance: .; v_gene: TRBV6-1; d_gene: TRBD1; j_gene: TRBJ1-2; CDR3nt: TGTGCCAGCACTCCGGGACAGACTTCCTATGGCTACACCTTC; CDR3aa: CASTPGQTSYGYTF
abundance: few; v_gene: TRBV7-2; d_gene: .; j_gene: TRBJ1-1; CDR3nt: TGTGCCAGCAGCTTAGAACGGAACACTGAAGCTTTCTTT; CDR3aa: CASSLERNTEAFF
abundance: .; v_gene: TRBV6-5; d_gene: .; j_gene: TRBJ2-5; CDR3nt: TGTGCCAGCGGCCCCGGCTTTCAAGAGACCCAGTACTTC; CDR3aa: CASGPGFQETQYF
abundance: .; v_gene: TRBV7-2; d_gene: .; j_gene: TRBJ2-7; CDR3nt: TGTGCCAGCAGCTTAGATCAGGGCCCTACGTCGCAGTACTTC; CDR3aa: CASSLDQGPTSQYF
abundance: .; v_gene: TRBV5-1; d_gene: TRBD1; j_gene: TRBJ1-1; CDR3nt: TGCGCCAGCAGCTCCGACAGGGAGGACACTGAAGCTTTCTTT; CDR3aa: CASSSDREDTEAFF
abundance: .; v_gene: TRBV28; d_gene: TRBD1; j_gene: TRBJ1-5; CDR3nt: TGTGCCAGCGATTTACAGGGGAACAATCAGCCCCAGCATTTT; CDR3aa: CASDLQGNNQPQHF
abundance: .; v_gene: TRBV5-4; d_gene: TRBD1; j_gene: TRBJ1-6; CDR3nt: TGTGCCAGCAGCTTGAACAGGGGAGAGCCCCTCCACTTT; CDR3aa: CASSLNRGEPLHF
abundance: .; v_gene: TRBV10-1; d_gene: .; j_gene: TRBJ2-3; CDR3nt: TGCGCCAGCAGTGAGGCTTACACAGATACGCAGTATTTT; CDR3aa: CASSEAYTDTQYF
abundance: .; v_gene: TRBV7-2; d_gene: .; j_gene: TRBJ2-1; CDR3nt: TGTGCCAGCAGCTTACCGCCCGCGGAAAACAATGAGCAGTTCTTC; CDR3aa: CASSLPPAENNEQFF
abundance: .; v_gene: TRBV27; d_gene: .; j_gene: TRBJ1-4; CDR3nt: TGTGCCAGCAGTTTATCGACAAGAACTAATGAAAAACTGTTTTTT; CDR3aa: CASSLSTRTNEKLFF